The TCR beta chain described here comes from a study of CDR3 diversity in severe acne. Germline lookup yields CDR1 MNHEY and CDR2 SVGAGI. The CDR3 extends over 15 amino acids. MiXCR, run by TCRdb on the PCR reads, gives a single entry per CDR3 protein. The repertoire holds approximately 79,000 distinct CDR3 sequences, with about 52% as singletons. In this sample, this clonotype turned up a few times. A read error may produce the germline difference seen at one junction end. The chain combines TRBV6-5 with TRBJ2-7; 10 bases match TRBD2. The receptor comes from a male donor in good health, serving as a control. The sequencing input was blood. DNA for the CDR3: TGTGCCATCAGTGGGACTAGCGACCTCCGGGACGAGCAGTACTTC. Translation: CAISGTSDLRDEQYF.